These 17 T cell receptor beta chains share one sample of origin, sequenced in a study of T cells in Graves' hyperthyroidism and ophthalmopathy. RNA transcripts yielded amplified TCR beta CDR3 regions. With the HTBI primer set, the TCR CDR3 went through a first round of RT-PCR. One entry per CDR3 protein results from TCRdb running MiXCR on the multiplex PCR reads. The sample lists some 270,000 distinct CDR3 sequences, roughly 22% occurring once. Sequencing used blood. These receptors all stem from a middle-aged woman with Graves' ophthalmopathy.

Many counts were recorded for this clonotype. The chain employs TRBV6-5 and TRBJ2-7; D gene unclear. The germline CDR1 and CDR2 sequences are MNHEY and SVGAGI. The CDR3 has 15 amino acids. Trimming pared 2 bases from V and 5 bases from J, leaving 16 bases between. As DNA, the CDR3 is TGTGCCAGCAGTTACAGGTCAGGTTGGGGTAACGAGCAGTACTTC. Its protein product is CASSYRSGWGNEQYF.

This clonotype was picked up a small number of times. The chain links TRBV10-3 to TRBJ2-5; 10 nucleotides agree with TRBD1. The CDR3 is 14 amino acids. Germline V gene sequence: CDR1 ENHRY, CDR2 SYGVKD. Unmatched junction bases numbered 9, after V lost 10 bases and J lost 4 bases. The CDR3 here is CATAGQGTRETQYF. CDR3 bases: TGTGCCACCGCGGGACAGGGGACGCGAGAGACCCAGTACTTC.

This clonotype came up many times. This chain links TRBV27 with TRBJ2-2; TRBD2 might be the D (6 bases). The CDR3 is 16 amino acids. Trimming removed 6 bases at V and 9 bases at J, with 23 bases between. The germline CDR1 and CDR2 sequences are MNHEY and SMNVEV (reference sequence). The CDR3, as DNA: TGTGCCAGCAGCCACGGGGTGGGGACTTATCCCCGGGAGCTGTTTTTT. This sequence encodes CASSHGVGTYPRELFF.

Many counts were recorded for this clonotype. V and J are TRBV19 and TRBJ1-5, with 7 positions matching TRBD1. The germline V gene encodes CDR1 LNHDA and CDR2 SQIVND (reference sequence). V was clipped by 6 bases and J by 0 bases; unmatched bases: 5. The CDR3 runs to 15 residues. The CDR3 spells CASSWGQLSNQPQHF. Here the CDR3 DNA reads TGTGCCAGTAGCTGGGGACAGCTTAGCAATCAGCCCCAGCATTTT.

This clonotype was picked up a small number of times. This rearrangement joins TRBV28 to TRBJ2-7, with D maybe TRBD1 (5 bases). Trimming took off 7 bases at V and 1 base at J, with 14 bases between the two ends. The CDR3 totals 14 residues. Germline V CDR1 and CDR2: MDHEN, SYDVKM. The CDR3 bases are TGTGCCAGCATAGGTGGGCGACAGTCCTACGAGCAGTACTTC. The encoded protein is CASIGGRQSYEQYF.

This clonotype was seen at least ten times. The genes are TRBV9 and TRBJ1-2; D perhaps matches TRBD1 (5 bases). The CDR3 runs to 14 residues. In germline, CDR1 is SGDLS, CDR2 YYNGEE. Trimming left V 4 bases short and J 7 bases short, with 17 bases between. In DNA form, the CDR3 reads TGTGCCAGCAGCCGAGGACAAGCCGAGGGTGGCTACACCTTC. It encodes CASSRGQAEGGYTF. The whole variable domain, remainder taken from reference TRBV9 and TRBJ1-2, is DSGVTQTPKHLITATGQRVTLRCSPRSGDLSVYWYQQSLDQGLQFLIQYYNGEERAKGNILERFSAQQFPDLHSELNLSSLELGDSALYFCASSRGQAEGGYTFGSGTRLTVV.

This clonotype was observed at least ten times. The rearrangement uses TRBV15 and TRBJ1-2; 7 bases match TRBD1. CDR3 length: 13 residues. Germline V gene lookup returns CDR1 LNHNV and CDR2 YYDKDF (reference sequence). V dropped 1 base and J dropped 6; count of bases not matched to a gene: 2. In DNA, the CDR3 is TGTGCCACCAGCAGAGGACAGGGTGATGGCTACACCTTC. This sequence encodes CATSRGQGDGYTF.

This rearrangement joins TRBV6-5 to TRBJ2-5, with D possibly TRBD2 on 7 matching bases. CDR1 and CDR2 (germline): MNHEY, SVGAGI. V was clipped by 4 bases and J by 2 bases, with 11 bases between them. The CDR3 spans 14 residues. As DNA, the CDR3 is TGTGCCAGCAGTTTCGGGGGGCTACAAGAGACCCAGTACTTC. As protein: CASSFGGLQETQYF.

The rearrangement joins TRBV10-1 to TRBJ2-3; no firm D call. V lost 7 bases and J lost 2, with 16 bases in between. Germline V gene lookup returns CDR1 WNHNN and CDR2 SYGVQD (reference sequence). This CDR3 is built from 15 residues. CDR3 sequence reads: CASIPPGGDTDTQYF. CDR3 DNA sequence: TGCGCCAGCATTCCCCCTGGTGGAGACACAGATACGCAGTATTTT.

This clonotype was seen many times. The rearrangement joins TRBV7-8 to TRBJ1-2; 7 bases are shared with TRBD1. The CDR3 extends over 17 amino acids. Trimming took 4 bases from V and 0 from J; bases not matched to a gene: 11. The germline V gene encodes CDR1 SGHVS and CDR2 FQNEAQ. CDR3 coding DNA: TGTGCCAGCAGCTCCGGCCCGGACAGGCGAACTAACTATGGCTACACCTTC. Its translation is CASSSGPDRRTNYGYTF.

This clonotype was detected many times. J is TRBJ1-3 and V is TRBV28; possible D gene TRBD1, 5 bases. The CDR3 loop spans 14 amino acids. Trimming took off 3 bases at V and 7 bases at J, with 13 bases between the two ends. Germline lookup yields CDR1 MDHEN and CDR2 SYDVKM. The CDR3 region has the DNA TGTGCCAGCAGTTTCGACAGTATCGGGAACACCATATATTTT. It yields the protein CASSFDSIGNTIYF.

In regard to this clonotype: At one of its ends the junction is not consistent with the germline gene, which may arise from a read error. The CDR3 spells CASSLVQGNTEAYF. The CDR3 DNA follows: TGTGCCAGCAGTTTGGTACAGGGGAACACTGAAGCTTACTTT. This chain uses TRBV12-3 or TRBV12-4 with TRBJ1-1, with 7 positions matching TRBD1. This CDR3 has 14 residues.

This clonotype was seen ten or more times. This chain joins TRBV7-9 and TRBJ2-2; D might be TRBD1 (6 bases). The CDR3 is made up of 13 amino acids. Trimming took off 4 bases at V and 6 bases at J, with 9 bases between the two ends. CDR1 SEHNR and CDR2 FQNEAQ come from the germline V gene (reference sequence). The CDR3 protein is CASSSQGPGELFF. The CDR3 DNA is TGTGCCAGCAGCTCACAGGGTCCCGGGGAGCTGTTTTTT.

The V and J genes are TRBV12-3 or TRBV12-4 and TRBJ2-3; TRBD1 matches 10 bases. V gave up 6 bases and J gave up 4 bases; unmatched junction bases: 4. This CDR3 is 14 amino acids long. The CDR3 DNA reads as TGTGCCAGCAGCCGGACAGGGGGATCAGATACGCAGTATTTT. This sequence encodes CASSRTGGSDTQYF.

This clonotype showed up many times. The rearrangement links TRBV19 to TRBJ2-7; TRBD1 agrees at 11 bases. Germline V CDR1 and CDR2: LNHDA, SQIVND (reference sequence). V was clipped by 4 bases and J by 6 bases; unmatched bases: 8. CDR3 size: 15 residues. The CDR3 sequence: CASSTSPGQGGEQYF. The CDR3 DNA sequence: TGTGCCAGTAGTACCTCTCCGGGACAGGGGGGCGAGCAGTACTTC.

This clonotype has a count of ten or more. The chain combines TRBV4-2 with TRBJ1-1, with 9 bases matching TRBD1. Germline assignment: CDR1 LGHNA and CDR2 YNFKEQ. Trimming at V came to 5 bases and at J to 0 bases, leaving 10 bases not matched to a gene. The CDR3 spans 17 residues. The CDR3 DNA reads TGTGCCAGCAGCAAATGGTGGGACAGGGTATTGAACACTGAAGCTTTCTTT. It encodes CASSKWWDRVLNTEAFF.

In this sample, this clonotype turned up many times. The J gene is TRBJ1-5, the V gene TRBV6-1, with 9 bases identical to TRBD1. Losses at the gene ends were 9 bases for V and 7 bases for J; bases not matched to a gene: 13. The germline gives CDR1 MNHNS, CDR2 SASEGT. There are 15 residues in the CDR3. The CDR3 here is CASTGGAGSGQPQHF. Here the CDR3 DNA reads TGTGCCAGTACAGGGGGCGCGGGATCGGGACAGCCCCAGCATTTT.